This TCR beta chain was recorded in a study of sequential checkpoint blockade in melanoma. TCRdb's copy holds only in-frame clones and misses some; the assay was immunoSEQ multiplex PCR. The data hold some 21,000 clones, with roughly 80% observed a single time. The V gene end was trimmed by 6 bases and the J gene end by 1 base; junction bases not matched to a gene: 9. Germline-derived CDR1 and CDR2 are ENHRY and SYGVKD. The CDR3 runs to 15 residues. Treatment indicated: randomized to nivolumab then ipilimumab (arm A) or the reverse (arm B). Sequencing was performed on CD8+ T cells sorted from blood (inferred from file names), taken from a patient given nivolumab and ipilimumab in sequence. V usage is TRBV10-3 and J usage is TRBJ2-7, with TRBD2 matching 7 bases. The sequence came from a human donor with melanoma. The CDR3 bases are TGTGCCATCAGGATAAGCCGGGACTATTCCTACGAGCAGTACTTC. Encoded protein: CAIRISRDYSYEQYF.